The clone carrying this T cell receptor (beta chain) was observed a few times. Its antigen is not identified. The data are from a study of cytotoxic CD8 clonotypes in ibrutinib-treated CLL. The overall study: Researchers reported more than nine relapsed/refractory and fewer than 16 treatment-naive patients, 17 of them IGHV unmutated. A median 12 months of treatment, range 6 to 36, preceded the collection of response samples. Whole-study findings and limits: The study found clonality rose at ibrutinib response, then fell toward baseline at progression. Baseline values of clonality outstripped age-matched healthy donors and followed circulating CD8+ T-cell counts.

The CDR3 consists of 11 residues. The V end was cut by 7 bases, the J end by 10 bases, with 8 bases between. Germline V lookup: CDR1 MNHNS, CDR2 SASEGT. Method: immunoSEQ multiplex PCR; TCRdb's copy keeps in-frame clones and lacks some. The sample lists 33,000 or so clones; 49% were seen once. The chain combines TRBV6-1 with TRBJ1-6; the D is unclear. The TCR originated in a human donor with chronic lymphocytic leukemia. The sequenced sample was PBMCs, obtained before ibrutinib treatment. CDR3 amino acids: CASNLDSPLHF. CDR3 coding DNA: TGTGCCAGCAACTTGGACTCACCCCTCCACTTT.